This is a list of T cell receptor beta chains from one sample in a study of monozygotic twins with inflammatory bowel disease. Reprocessing the 5' RACE reads, TCRdb reports a single entry for every CDR3 protein and omits DNA. This listing includes under 150,000 distinct CDR3 sequences. Source material: blood. The receptors derive from a human donor with ulcerative colitis or Crohn's disease, or a healthy co-twin of an affected twin (not recorded which). CDR3s include the opening cysteine and the closing phenylalanine or tryptophan.

J gene: TRBJ1-1
V gene: TRBV27
CDR3 protein: CASSLFRGQAGTEAFF

J gene: TRBJ2-3
V gene: TRBV9
CDR3 protein: CASSSQGVGDTQYF

J gene: TRBJ2-1
V gene: TRBV7-6
CDR3 protein: CASSRSGGSYNEQFF

J gene: TRBJ2-7
V gene: TRBV7-8
CDR3 protein: CASSSRDRGPVSEQYF

J gene: TRBJ1-5
V gene: TRBV20-1
CDR3 protein: CSAWTYNSNQPQHF

J gene: TRBJ2-1
V gene: TRBV5-1
CDR3 protein: CASSLGLAGNYNEQFF

J gene: TRBJ1-6
V gene: TRBV12-3/TRBV12-4
CDR3 protein: CASSLSGGQGGFPNSPLHF

J gene: TRBJ1-1
V gene: TRBV14
CDR3 protein: CASSQNTEAFF

J gene: TRBJ2-4
V gene: TRBV6-2/TRBV6-3
CDR3 protein: CASSYQEGRHKNIQYF

J gene: TRBJ2-7
V gene: TRBV12-3/TRBV12-4
CDR3 protein: CASSWGQGGGYEQYF

J gene: TRBJ2-1
V gene: TRBV5-1
CDR3 protein: CASSLDAARSANEQFF

J gene: TRBJ1-2
V gene: TRBV10-3
CDR3 protein: CAISVVGFGYTF

J gene: TRBJ2-3
V gene: TRBV12-3/TRBV12-4
CDR3 protein: CASIPSGGADTQYF

J gene: TRBJ2-4
V gene: TRBV20-1
CDR3 protein: CSAPGIAKNIQYF

J gene: TRBJ1-1
V gene: TRBV7-9
CDR3 protein: CASSTPGRLNTEAFF

J gene: TRBJ1-6
V gene: TRBV7-9
CDR3 protein: CASSLSRQTDSPLHF

J gene: TRBJ2-1
V gene: TRBV18
CDR3 protein: CASSHGTGSSYNEQFF

J gene: TRBJ2-2
V gene: TRBV29-1
CDR3 protein: CSAVATRDRGLILTGELFF

J gene: TRBJ2-1
V gene: TRBV6-2/TRBV6-3
CDR3 protein: CASSSLRGAFSYNEQFF

J gene: TRBJ2-3
V gene: TRBV7-9
CDR3 protein: CASSPTSTADTQYF

J gene: TRBJ2-3
V gene: TRBV25-1
CDR3 protein: CASSEYIGGRTDTQYF

J gene: TRBJ2-2
V gene: TRBV20-1
CDR3 protein: CSAPAGYSGGELFF

J gene: TRBJ1-1
V gene: TRBV21-1
CDR3 protein: CASSKSTGGMNTEAFF

J gene: TRBJ1-1
V gene: TRBV30
CDR3 protein: CAWSLVLRGEAFF

J gene: TRBJ2-1
V gene: TRBV25-1
CDR3 protein: CASSESIGAVHNEQFF

J gene: TRBJ1-1
V gene: TRBV20-1
CDR3 protein: CSASRERNTEAFF

J gene: TRBJ1-2
V gene: TRBV27
CDR3 protein: CASRLNRDSYGYTF

J gene: TRBJ2-7
V gene: TRBV29-1
CDR3 protein: CSAGSWGDPSEQYF

J gene: TRBJ2-1
V gene: TRBV12-3/TRBV12-4
CDR3 protein: CASSLWRGGNEQFF

J gene: TRBJ1-6
V gene: TRBV7-3
CDR3 protein: CASSPGGDYNSPLHF

J gene: TRBJ2-7
V gene: TRBV7-9
CDR3 protein: CASSPRTGVALDEQYF

J gene: TRBJ1-6
V gene: TRBV20-1
CDR3 protein: CSARDERGDRGAYSPLHF

J gene: TRBJ2-2
V gene: TRBV10-3
CDR3 protein: CAISEPKGLAVNTGELFF

J gene: TRBJ2-7
V gene: TRBV27
CDR3 protein: CASSLNQNYEQYF

J gene: TRBJ2-7
V gene: TRBV5-1
CDR3 protein: CASSLPASSYEQYF

J gene: TRBJ1-2
V gene: TRBV7-2
CDR3 protein: CASSLHIIGGDDGYTF

J gene: TRBJ1-1
V gene: TRBV5-1
CDR3 protein: CASRVGVNTEAFF

J gene: TRBJ1-2
V gene: TRBV5-1
CDR3 protein: CASSSTRQGGGYTF

J gene: TRBJ1-2
V gene: TRBV20-1
CDR3 protein: CSARDLIGRGPTKGYTF

J gene: TRBJ2-1
V gene: TRBV2
CDR3 protein: CASSEGLAGYHEQFF

J gene: TRBJ2-1
V gene: TRBV7-8
CDR3 protein: CASRHLFSEQFF

J gene: TRBJ2-2
V gene: TRBV5-1
CDR3 protein: CASSLKANTGELFF

J gene: TRBJ1-1
V gene: TRBV19
CDR3 protein: CASIRDPPGTEAFF

J gene: TRBJ2-7
V gene: TRBV5-4
CDR3 protein: CASSPGPGTPMDEQYF

J gene: TRBJ2-3
V gene: TRBV5-4
CDR3 protein: CASSLGISTDTQYF

J gene: TRBJ2-7
V gene: TRBV7-2
CDR3 protein: CASSPRTQAYEQYF

J gene: TRBJ2-5
V gene: TRBV7-7
CDR3 protein: CASSSGGFVSETQYF

J gene: TRBJ1-5
V gene: TRBV20-1
CDR3 protein: CSAGGSGEQPQHF

J gene: TRBJ2-7
V gene: TRBV23-1
CDR3 protein: CASRVKERGSRREQYF

J gene: TRBJ1-1
V gene: TRBV4-3
CDR3 protein: CASSQDRDRAFF

J gene: TRBJ2-7
V gene: TRBV7-2
CDR3 protein: CASSIQGNYEQYF

J gene: TRBJ1-2
V gene: TRBV7-9
CDR3 protein: CASSHLGTGSAYGYTF

J gene: TRBJ2-7
V gene: TRBV6-1
CDR3 protein: CASSETPTGGYEQYF

J gene: TRBJ1-3
V gene: TRBV7-2
CDR3 protein: CASSLYGEAGNTIYF

J gene: TRBJ1-6
V gene: TRBV27
CDR3 protein: CASSWASTTFHLHF